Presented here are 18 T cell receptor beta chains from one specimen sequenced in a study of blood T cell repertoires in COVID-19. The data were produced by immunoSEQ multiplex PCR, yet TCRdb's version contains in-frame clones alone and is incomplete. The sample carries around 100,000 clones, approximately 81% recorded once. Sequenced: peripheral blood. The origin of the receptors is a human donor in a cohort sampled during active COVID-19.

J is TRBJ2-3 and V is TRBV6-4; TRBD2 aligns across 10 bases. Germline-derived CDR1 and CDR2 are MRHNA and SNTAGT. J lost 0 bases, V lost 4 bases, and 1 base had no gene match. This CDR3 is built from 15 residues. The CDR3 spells CASSGSGGSTDTQYF. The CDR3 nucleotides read TGTGCCAGCAGTGGTAGCGGGGGGAGCACAGATACGCAGTATTTT.

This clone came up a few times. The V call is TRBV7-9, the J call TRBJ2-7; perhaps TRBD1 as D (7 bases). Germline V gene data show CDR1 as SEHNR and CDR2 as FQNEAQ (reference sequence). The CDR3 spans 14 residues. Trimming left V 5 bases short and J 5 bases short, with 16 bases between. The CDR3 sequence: CASSAIGGGNEQYF. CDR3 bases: TGTGCCAGCAGCGCCATAGGAGGGGGCAACGAGCAGTACTTC.

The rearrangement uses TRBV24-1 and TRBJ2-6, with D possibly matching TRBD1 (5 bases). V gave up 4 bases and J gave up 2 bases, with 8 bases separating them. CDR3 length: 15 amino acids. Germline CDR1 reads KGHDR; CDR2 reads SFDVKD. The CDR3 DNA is TGTGCCACCAGTGACCCCAGGGCTGGGGCCAACGTCCTGACTTTC. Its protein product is CATSDPRAGANVLTF.

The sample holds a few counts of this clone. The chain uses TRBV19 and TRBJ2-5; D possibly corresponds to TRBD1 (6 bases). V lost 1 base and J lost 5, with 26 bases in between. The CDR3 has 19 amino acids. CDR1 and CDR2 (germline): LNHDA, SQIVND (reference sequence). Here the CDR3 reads CASSIGSPLSVGQLETQYF. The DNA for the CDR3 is TGTGCCAGTAGTATAGGTTCTCCTCTTAGTGTGGGACAACTCGAGACCCAGTACTTC. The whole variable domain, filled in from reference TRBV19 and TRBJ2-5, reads DGGITQSPKYLFRKEGQNVTLSCEQNLNHDAMYWYRQDPGQGLRLIYYSQIVNDFQKGDIAEGYSVSREKKESFPLTVTSAQKNPTAFYLCASSIGSPLSVGQLETQYFGPGTRLLVL.

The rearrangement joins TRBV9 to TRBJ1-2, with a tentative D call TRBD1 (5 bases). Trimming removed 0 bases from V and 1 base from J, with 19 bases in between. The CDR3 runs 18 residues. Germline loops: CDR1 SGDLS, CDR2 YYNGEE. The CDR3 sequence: CASSVEGGTDGDNYGYTF. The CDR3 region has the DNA TGTGCCAGCAGCGTAGAGGGAGGGACGGACGGAGATAACTATGGCTACACCTTC.

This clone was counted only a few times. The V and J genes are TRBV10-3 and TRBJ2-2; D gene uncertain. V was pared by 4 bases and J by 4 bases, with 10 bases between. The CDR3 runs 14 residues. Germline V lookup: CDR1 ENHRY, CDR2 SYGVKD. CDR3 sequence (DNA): TGTGCCATCAGTGGGGCACATTTCACCGGGGAGCTGTTTTTT. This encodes CAISGAHFTGELFF.

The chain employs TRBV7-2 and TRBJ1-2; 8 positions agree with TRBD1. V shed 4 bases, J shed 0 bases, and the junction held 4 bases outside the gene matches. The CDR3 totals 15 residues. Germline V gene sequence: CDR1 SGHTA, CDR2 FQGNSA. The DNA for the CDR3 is TGTGCCAGCAGCTACCGGGACAGGACTAACTATGGCTACACCTTC. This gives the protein CASSYRDRTNYGYTF.

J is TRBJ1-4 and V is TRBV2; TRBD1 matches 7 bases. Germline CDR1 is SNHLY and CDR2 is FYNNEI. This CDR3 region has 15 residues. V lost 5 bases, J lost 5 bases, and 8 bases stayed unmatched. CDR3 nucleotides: TGTGCCAGCAGTTTCCGACAGGGAAGAAATGAAAAACTGTTTTTT. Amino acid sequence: CASSFRQGRNEKLFF.

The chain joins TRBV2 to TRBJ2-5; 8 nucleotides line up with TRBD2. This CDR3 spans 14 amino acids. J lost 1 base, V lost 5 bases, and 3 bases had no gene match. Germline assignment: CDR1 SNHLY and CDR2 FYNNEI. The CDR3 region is CASSILAVQETQYF. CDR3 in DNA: TGTGCCAGCAGTATACTAGCGGTCCAAGAGACCCAGTACTTC.

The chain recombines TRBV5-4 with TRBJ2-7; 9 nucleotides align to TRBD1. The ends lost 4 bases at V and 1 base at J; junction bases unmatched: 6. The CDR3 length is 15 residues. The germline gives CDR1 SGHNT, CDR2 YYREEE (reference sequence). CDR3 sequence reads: CASSLPGQGSYEQYF. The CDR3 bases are TGTGCCAGCAGCCTTCCGGGACAGGGATCCTACGAGCAGTACTTC.

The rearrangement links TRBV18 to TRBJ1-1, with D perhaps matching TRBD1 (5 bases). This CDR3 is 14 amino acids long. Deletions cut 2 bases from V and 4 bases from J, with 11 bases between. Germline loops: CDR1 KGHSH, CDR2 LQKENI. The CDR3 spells CASSPVQGATEAFF. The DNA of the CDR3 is TGTGCCAGCTCACCAGTCCAGGGCGCCACTGAAGCTTTCTTT.

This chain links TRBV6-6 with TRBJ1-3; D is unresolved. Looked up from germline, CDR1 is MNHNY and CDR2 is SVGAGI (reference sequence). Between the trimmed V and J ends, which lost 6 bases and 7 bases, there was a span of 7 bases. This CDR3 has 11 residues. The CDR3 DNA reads TGTGCCAGCAGCCCCATGAACACCATATATTTT. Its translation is CASSPMNTIYF.

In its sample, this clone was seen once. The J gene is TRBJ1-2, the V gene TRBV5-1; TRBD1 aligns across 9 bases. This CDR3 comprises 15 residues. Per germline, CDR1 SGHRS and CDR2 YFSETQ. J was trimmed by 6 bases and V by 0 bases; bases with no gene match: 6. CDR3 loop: CASSLDSQGADGYTF. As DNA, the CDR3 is TGCGCCAGCAGCTTGGACTCACAGGGGGCGGATGGCTACACCTTC.

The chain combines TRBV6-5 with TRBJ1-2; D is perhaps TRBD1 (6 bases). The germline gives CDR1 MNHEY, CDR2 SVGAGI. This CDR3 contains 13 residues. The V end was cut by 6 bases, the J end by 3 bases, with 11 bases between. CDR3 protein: CASSLTGDYGYTF. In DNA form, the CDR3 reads TGTGCCAGCAGCTTGACAGGAGACTATGGCTACACCTTC.

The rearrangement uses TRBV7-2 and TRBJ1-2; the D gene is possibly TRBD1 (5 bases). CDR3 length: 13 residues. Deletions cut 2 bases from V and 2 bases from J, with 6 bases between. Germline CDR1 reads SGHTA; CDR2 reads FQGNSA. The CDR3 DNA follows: TGTGCCAGCAGCTTAAGACAGAACTATGGCTACACCTTC. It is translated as CASSLRQNYGYTF.

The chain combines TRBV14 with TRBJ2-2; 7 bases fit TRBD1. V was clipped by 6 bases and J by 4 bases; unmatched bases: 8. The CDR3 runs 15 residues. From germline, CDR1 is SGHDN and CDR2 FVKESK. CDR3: CASRRDSVSTGELFF. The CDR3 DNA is TGTGCCAGCAGACGGGACAGCGTTAGCACCGGGGAGCTGTTTTTT.

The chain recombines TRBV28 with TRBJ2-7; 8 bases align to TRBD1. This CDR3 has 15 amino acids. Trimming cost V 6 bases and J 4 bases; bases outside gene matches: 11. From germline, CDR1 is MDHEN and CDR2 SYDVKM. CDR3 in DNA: TGTGCCAGCAGGGGGTACAGGGGGAAATTTTACGAGCAGTACTTC. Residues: CASRGYRGKFYEQYF.

The CDR3 sequence: CASSPRDSPDQPQHF. In DNA form, the CDR3 reads TGTGCCAGCTCCCCCCGGGACAGTCCCGATCAGCCCCAGCATTTT. V and J are TRBV18 and TRBJ1-5; TRBD1 aligns across 7 bases. V lost 6 bases and J lost 5; bases outside the gene matches: 10. There are 15 residues in the CDR3. The germline CDR1 and CDR2 sequences are KGHSH and LQKENI. Using reference TRBV18 and TRBJ1-5 for the parts outside the CDR3, the full variable domain is NAGVMQNPRHLVRRRGQEARLRCSPMKGHSHVYWYRQLPEEGLKFMVYLQKENIIDESGMPKERFSAEFPKEGPSILRIQQVVRGDSAAYFCASSPRDSPDQPQHFGDGTRLSIL.